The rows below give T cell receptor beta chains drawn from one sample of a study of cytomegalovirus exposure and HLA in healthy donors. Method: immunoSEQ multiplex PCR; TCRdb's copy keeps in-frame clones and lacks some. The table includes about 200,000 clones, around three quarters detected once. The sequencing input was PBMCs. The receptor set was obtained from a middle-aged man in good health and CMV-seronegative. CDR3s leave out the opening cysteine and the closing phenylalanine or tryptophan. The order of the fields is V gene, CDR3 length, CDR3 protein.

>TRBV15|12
ATSTRGRVETQY
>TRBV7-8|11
ASSTTDQETQY
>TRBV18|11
ATTVTSTDTQY
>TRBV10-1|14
ASSRTSGKNYNEQF
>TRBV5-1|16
ASSLDGTASSSSDGYT
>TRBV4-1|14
ASSQIAGGFIGEQF
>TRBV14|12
ASSYGGRGNTIY
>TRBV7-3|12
ASRGGQGAGEQF
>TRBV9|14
ASSVGGRGQGNEQF
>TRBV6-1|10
ASSGGGQPQH
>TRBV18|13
ASSPGQINTGELF
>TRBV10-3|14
AIIDQGPLSGNTIY